Presented here are 27 T cell receptor beta chains from one specimen sequenced in a study of human T cells and chemical hapten exposure. TCRdb re-called the RACE reads with MiXCR, one entry per CDR3 protein. The sample lists 110,000 to 150,000 distinct CDR3 sequences; about an eighth were seen once. Time point given: patch test 2, 6 weeks after DPC sensitization. Treatment meaning: therapeutic diphenylcyclopropenone sensitization with weekly scalp DPC. The sequences come from whole blood, collected in connection with sensitization to the hapten diphenylcyclopropenone (DPC). These receptors were obtained from a woman aged 50 to 65 with alopecia areata. Some clones in this sample may be carry-over from other donors' samples.

This clonotype was counted at least ten times. The V and J genes are TRBV27 and TRBJ1-1; the D gene is possibly TRBD1 (6 bases). V was pared by 2 bases and J by 4 bases, with 11 bases between. CDR3 size: 14 residues. CDR1 MNHEY and CDR2 SMNVEV come from the germline V gene (reference sequence). CDR3 sequence reads: CASSLGGPGTEAFF. Here the CDR3 DNA reads TGTGCCAGCAGTTTAGGGGGGCCGGGCACTGAAGCTTTCTTT.

In this sample, this clonotype turned up a few times. The V gene is TRBV7-2, the J gene TRBJ1-1, with D perhaps matching TRBD1 (5 bases). Trimming took 0 bases from V and 0 from J, leaving 5 bases between them. CDR3 size: 14 residues. Germline CDR1 reads SGHTA; CDR2 reads FQGNSA. The CDR3 spells CASSLARVNTEAFF. The CDR3 DNA follows: TGTGCCAGCAGCTTAGCCAGGGTGAACACTGAAGCTTTCTTT.

The chain combines TRBV19 with TRBJ1-2; no firm D call. From germline, CDR1 is LNHDA and CDR2 SQIVND (reference sequence). This CDR3 comprises 14 residues. V was trimmed by 1 base and J by 3 bases, leaving 9 bases between them. CDR3 sequence reads: CASSIGEAYYGYTF. The CDR3 DNA reads as TGTGCCAGTAGTATAGGCGAGGCTTACTATGGCTACACCTTC.

Only a few counts were recorded for this clonotype. This rearrangement joins TRBV15 to TRBJ2-7; D could derive from TRBD1 or TRBD2 (5 bases each). The V end lost 0 bases, the J end lost 5 bases, and 8 bases lay between the germline ends. Germline-derived CDR1 and CDR2 are LNHNV and YYDKDF (reference sequence). The CDR3 is 13 residues long. CDR3: CATSRDRGHEQYF. CDR3 nucleotide sequence: TGTGCCACCAGCAGAGATCGGGGACACGAGCAGTACTTC.

This clonotype was observed many times. The V and J genes are TRBV3-1 and TRBJ2-1; D is unclear. The CDR3 runs 12 residues. V gave up 1 base and J gave up 7 bases, with 5 bases separating them. Per the germline V gene, CDR1 is LGHDT and CDR2 is YNNKEL (reference sequence). The CDR3 nucleotides are TGTGCCAGCAGCCAAGCTGGGAATGAGCAGTTCTTC. Amino acid sequence: CASSQAGNEQFF.

V is TRBV19 and J is TRBJ1-5, with unresolved D. The CDR3 has 15 residues. The germline CDR1 and CDR2 sequences are LNHDA and SQIVND (reference sequence). With 7 bases removed from V and 3 bases from J, the gap between germline ends came to 16 bases. The CDR3 nucleotides are TGTGCCAGTACCCCTCCTCGGGGTGTCAATCAGCCCCAGCATTTT. Translating it yields CASTPPRGVNQPQHF.

This clonotype was detected only a few times. The V gene is TRBV29-1, the J gene TRBJ2-5; D gene ambiguous. CDR1 and CDR2 from the germline V gene are SQVTM and ANQGSEA. The CDR3 runs to 12 residues. The germline V and J ends were trimmed by 1 base and 2 bases, with 5 bases remaining between them. The CDR3 is CSVEAAQETQYF. The CDR3 nucleotides read TGCAGCGTTGAAGCTGCTCAAGAGACCCAGTACTTC.

This clonotype was counted at least ten times. The rearrangement uses TRBV10-3 and TRBJ2-7, with 7 bases that match TRBD1. After removal of 4 bases from V and 5 bases from J, the junction contained 8 bases not matched to a gene. Germline V gives CDR1 ENHRY, CDR2 SYGVKD. This CDR3 has 14 amino acids. The CDR3 nucleotides are TGTGCCATCAGTGCCTCGCACGGACAGGACGAGCAGTACTTC. This gives the protein CAISASHGQDEQYF.

This clonotype was counted ten times or more. CDR3 nucleotide sequence: TGTGCCAGCAGCTTTGCTAGCGGGGGGAAAGAGACCCAGTACTTC. Amino acid sequence: CASSFASGGKETQYF. V gene TRBV7-2 combines with J gene TRBJ2-5; 11 positions match TRBD2. J was trimmed by 3 bases and V by 3 bases; bases with no gene match: 3. CDR1 is SGHTA and CDR2 is FQGNSA in the germline V gene. This CDR3 region has 15 residues.

This clonotype was observed at least ten times. The CDR3 bases are TGTGCCAGCAGCCCGAAGCGGGGTTTGAACACCGGGGAGCTGTTTTTT. It yields the protein CASSPKRGLNTGELFF. The rearrangement links TRBV7-2 to TRBJ2-2; 7 positions match TRBD2. Trimming removed 5 bases from V and 1 base from J; junction bases left unmatched: 7. The CDR3 consists of 16 residues. Germline V gene lookup returns CDR1 SGHTA and CDR2 FQGNSA.

This clonotype has just a few counts. V usage is TRBV5-1 and J usage is TRBJ2-5; TRBD1 matches at 7 bases. V dropped 0 bases and J dropped 0; count of bases not matched to a gene: 5. Germline CDR1 and CDR2: SGHRS and YFSETQ. The CDR3 totals 16 residues. CDR3 protein: CASSLDTTGYQETQYF. The CDR3 bases are TGCGCCAGCAGCTTGGATACGACAGGGTACCAAGAGACCCAGTACTTC.

This chain uses TRBV20-1 with TRBJ1-5; D gene unclear. The germline V gene encodes CDR1 DFQATT and CDR2 SNEGSKA (reference sequence). Trimming stripped 3 bases from V and 7 bases from J, with 16 bases between. CDR3 length: 14 amino acids. CDR3 bases: TGCAGTGCTAGCGATGGCAGGCCGAGGCAGCCCCAGCATTTT. It is translated as CSASDGRPRQPQHF.

This clonotype was found a few times. The chain carries TRBV6-4 and TRBJ2-1; a weak D match, TRBD2 (6 bases). Per the germline V gene, CDR1 is MRHNA and CDR2 is SNTAGT. V was shortened by 4 bases and J by 0 bases, with 10 bases between the two germline ends. CDR3 length: 15 amino acids. The CDR3 sequence: CASSAEGSSYNEQFF. The CDR3 nucleotides read TGTGCCAGCAGTGCGGAGGGGAGCTCCTACAATGAGCAGTTCTTC.

The gene calls are TRBV6-6 and TRBJ2-6; 12 positions match TRBD1. Germline V gene sequence: CDR1 MNHNY, CDR2 SVGAGI (reference sequence). V dropped 7 bases and J dropped 2; count of bases not matched to a gene: 6. The CDR3 sequence is 17 residues long. This chain's CDR3 is CASTAGQGAPGANVLTF. The DNA of the CDR3 is TGTGCCAGCACCGCGGGACAGGGGGCGCCTGGGGCCAACGTCCTGACTTTC.

In DNA form, the CDR3 reads TGTGCCAGCAGTTACAGTCAGGGGACGAAGACCCAGTACTTC. Translation gives CASSYSQGTKTQYF. The V and J genes are TRBV6-2 or TRBV6-3 and TRBJ2-5; D is possibly TRBD1 (6 bases). The V end was cut by 2 bases, the J end by 6 bases, with 13 bases between. Germline assignment: CDR1 MNHEY and CDR2 SVGEGT. This CDR3 region has 14 residues.

The table lists this clonotype with a few counts. V and J are TRBV6-6 and TRBJ2-3; 7 positions agree with TRBD2. Trimming at V came to 4 bases and at J to 3 bases, leaving 10 bases not matched to a gene. The CDR3 spans 16 residues. The germline CDR1 and CDR2 sequences are MNHNY and SVGAGI (reference sequence). CDR3 in amino acids: CASSFTGTTLTDTQYF. CDR3 nucleotides: TGTGCCAGCAGTTTTACCGGGACTACCCTGACAGATACGCAGTATTTT.

This clonotype was counted a few times. The V call is TRBV12-3 or TRBV12-4, the J call TRBJ2-3; 12 nucleotides align to TRBD2. CDR3 length equals 16 residues. J gave up 4 bases and V 6 bases, and 8 bases lay outside the gene matches. CDR3 DNA: TGTGCCAGCAGGGGAGGACTAGCGGGATACTCAGATACGCAGTATTTT. Translating it yields CASRGGLAGYSDTQYF.

The rearrangement links TRBV7-9 to TRBJ2-1, with 10 bases lining up with TRBD2. The CDR3 has 15 amino acids. V lost 5 bases, J lost 3 bases, and 4 bases stayed unmatched. Per the germline V gene, CDR1 is SEHNR and CDR2 is FQNEAQ (reference sequence). The chain's CDR3 is CASSPSGGGYNEQFF. CDR3 bases: TGTGCCAGCAGCCCAAGCGGGGGGGGCTACAATGAGCAGTTCTTC. Drawing the rest from reference TRBV7-9 and TRBJ2-1, the complete variable domain is DTGVSQNPRHKITKRGQNVTFRCDPISEHNRLYWYRQTLGQGPEFLTYFQNEAQLEKSRLLSDRFSAERPKGSFSTLEIQRTEQGDSAMYLCASSPSGGGYNEQFFGPGTRLTVL.

This clonotype was found a few times. The V call is TRBV6-5, the J call TRBJ1-2; 8 nucleotides align to TRBD1. The CDR3 runs to 13 residues. From germline, CDR1 is MNHEY and CDR2 SVGAGI. V lost 6 bases, J lost 6 bases, and 6 bases stayed unmatched. The CDR3: CASRRTGSNGYTF. The CDR3, as DNA: TGTGCCAGCAGAAGGACAGGGTCGAATGGCTACACCTTC.

The table lists this clonotype with a few counts. This chain uses TRBV12-3 or TRBV12-4 with TRBJ1-1; possible D gene TRBD1, 6 bases. The CDR3 covers 13 residues. V lost 4 bases, J lost 4 bases, and 10 bases lay in between. The CDR3 reads CASSSGQFTEAFF. In DNA form, the CDR3 reads TGTGCCAGCAGTTCTGGACAGTTCACTGAAGCTTTCTTT.

This clonotype came up a few times. The J gene is TRBJ2-1, the V gene TRBV29-1; TRBD2 matches at 10 bases. Trimming took 3 bases from V and 4 from J; bases not matched to a gene: 3. The CDR3 covers 14 residues. Looked up from germline, CDR1 is SQVTM and CDR2 is ANQGSEA. CDR3 bases: TGCAGCGTTGATACTAGCGGGGTATACAATGAGCAGTTCTTC. Translation gives CSVDTSGVYNEQFF.

About this clonotype: A junction end diverges from the germline sequence, so it may reflect a read error. The chain employs TRBV12-3 or TRBV12-4 and TRBJ1-1; D unclear. This CDR3 contains 11 residues. CDR3: CAGSLGAEAFF. The CDR3 DNA reads as TGTGCCGGCAGTTTAGGAGCTGAAGCTTTCTTT.

The chain employs TRBV28 and TRBJ1-1; no definite D call. CDR3 size: 15 residues. Trimming took off 8 bases at V and 1 base at J, with 17 bases between the two ends. Germline CDR1 is MDHEN and CDR2 is SYDVKM. CDR3: CASGDMTRGNTEAFF. In DNA, the CDR3 is TGTGCCAGCGGGGATATGACACGGGGGAACACTGAAGCTTTCTTT.

This clonotype was detected ten times or more. This rearrangement joins TRBV12-3 or TRBV12-4 to TRBJ2-5; D call uncertain. Deletions cut 4 bases from V and 5 bases from J, with 5 bases between. The CDR3 consists of 11 residues. The CDR3 loop is CASSSEETQYF. DNA of the CDR3: TGTGCCAGCAGTTCCGAGGAGACCCAGTACTTC.

This clonotype occurred a few times. V is TRBV7-2 and J is TRBJ2-5; D call uncertain. The germline gives CDR1 SGHTA, CDR2 FQGNSA. This CDR3 has 14 residues. V lost 1 base, J lost 1 base, and 7 bases lay in between. The CDR3 bases are TGTGCCAGCAGCTTAGTAAACAGCCAAGAGACCCAGTACTTC. This translates into CASSLVNSQETQYF.

This clonotype was seen just once. The chain is built from TRBV7-6 and TRBJ2-3; the match to TRBD2 covers 12 bases. V lost 7 bases and J lost 5; bases outside the gene matches: 7. The CDR3 contains 15 residues. Germline CDR1 is SGHVS and CDR2 is FNYEAQ. The DNA for the CDR3 is TGTGCCAGCACCAGCGTGGGACTAGCGGGAGATACGCAGTATTTT. Translating gives CASTSVGLAGDTQYF.

This clonotype has only a few counts. The V gene is TRBV29-1, the J gene TRBJ2-3; 11 nucleotides agree with TRBD2. This CDR3 comprises 15 residues. Germline CDR1 SQVTM, CDR2 ANQGSEA. The trim removed 4 bases at V and 5 bases at J, leaving 8 bases unmatched. CDR3 residues: CSVARLAGRGDTQYF. DNA for the CDR3: TGCAGCGTTGCGCGACTAGCGGGAAGGGGAGATACGCAGTATTTT.